This T cell receptor beta chain was found in a study of cytomegalovirus exposure and HLA in healthy donors. Use of 60 Vbeta and 13 Jbeta primers characterized the PCR. Clones were sequenced by immunoSEQ multiplex PCR, and TCRdb holds only the in-frame ones, with some missing. The repertoire holds about 140,000 clones, about three quarters seen once, with approximately 1.8% in the top ten. Germline lookup yields CDR1 MNHEY and CDR2 SMNVEV (reference sequence). J gave up 1 base and V 4 bases, and 4 bases lay outside the gene matches. This CDR3 is 16 amino acids long. This TCR was recovered from a man between 40 and 49 years old in good health and CMV-seronegative. The chain links TRBV27 to TRBJ2-5; 12 bases fit TRBD2. Sequenced input: PBMCs. The CDR3 bases are TGTGCCAGCAGTTCCCGGACTAGCGGGGTCCAAGAGACCCAGTACTTC. Translating gives CASSSRTSGVQETQYF.